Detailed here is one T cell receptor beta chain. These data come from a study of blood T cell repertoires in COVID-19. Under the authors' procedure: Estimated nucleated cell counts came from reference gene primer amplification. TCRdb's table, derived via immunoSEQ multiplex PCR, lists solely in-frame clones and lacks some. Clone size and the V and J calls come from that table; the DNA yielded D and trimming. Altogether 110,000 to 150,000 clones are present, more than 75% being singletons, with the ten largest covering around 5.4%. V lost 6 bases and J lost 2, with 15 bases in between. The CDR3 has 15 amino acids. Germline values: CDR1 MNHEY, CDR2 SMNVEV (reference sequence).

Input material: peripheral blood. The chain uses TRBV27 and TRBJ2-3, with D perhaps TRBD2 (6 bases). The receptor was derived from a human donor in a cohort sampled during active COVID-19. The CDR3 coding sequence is TGTGCCAGCAGCCGCCGGGACTCGAACACAGATACGCAGTATTTT. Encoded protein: CASSRRDSNTDTQYF.